The 8 T cell receptor beta chains given below trace back to one sample, sequenced in a study of CD8 T cells in ankylosing spondylitis (dated by TCRdb to about 2017). The library was made by 5' RACE. TCRdb records Illumina HiSeq 2500 as the sequencer. In TCRdb, the public reads were trimmed at Q25 with fastp and aligned with MiXCR, with productive beta chains retained. Rows with a matching CDR3 protein are joined into one entry that keeps the most common DNA and genes. The sample table contains around 150,000 distinct CDR3 sequences; only one count was recorded for approximately 20% of them. The ten largest clones represent approximately 7.8% of the sample. The sequencing input was blood, either unsorted or a sorted T cell fraction (not recorded which). The receptor source for this set is a male donor with ankylosing spondylitis or in good health (not recorded which).

The rearrangement uses TRBV28 and TRBJ2-5; D unclear. This CDR3 has 12 amino acids. The germline gives CDR1 MDHEN, CDR2 SYDVKM. V lost 2 bases to trimming and J lost 5 bases, with 6 bases between them. CDR3 amino acids: CASSLLRETQYF. For the CDR3, the DNA is TGTGCCAGCAGTTTACTCCGGGAGACCCAGTACTTC.

This clonotype was found many times. V gene TRBV4-1 combines with J gene TRBJ1-1; TRBD1 agrees at 8 bases. The CDR3 has 15 amino acids. The J segment lost 0 bases and the V segment lost 3 bases, leaving 3 bases of the junction unmatched. Germline V gene sequence: CDR1 MGHRA, CDR2 YSYEKL. The CDR3 DNA sequence: TGCGCCAGCAGCCATGCGACAGGGGTGAACACTGAAGCTTTCTTT. Protein: CASSHATGVNTEAFF.

This clonotype was observed many times. CDR3 amino acids: CSAWTGSGFTGYTF. The CDR3 nucleotides are TGCAGTGCATGGACAGGGTCGGGGTTTACTGGCTACACCTTC. The chain employs TRBV20-1 and TRBJ1-2, with TRBD1 matching over 8 bases. This CDR3 is built from 14 residues. Germline lookup yields CDR1 DFQATT and CDR2 SNEGSKA (reference sequence). J lost 7 bases, V lost 6 bases, and 13 bases had no gene match.

This clonotype has just a few counts. The rearrangement uses TRBV7-9 and TRBJ2-7, with TRBD1 identical over 9 bases. With 4 bases clipped from V and 6 bases from J, the junction kept 7 bases outside the gene matches. Looked up from germline, CDR1 is SEHNR and CDR2 is FQNEAQ (reference sequence). CDR3 size: 14 residues. The CDR3 sequence: CASSWGQGPAEQYF. The CDR3 nucleotides read TGTGCCAGCAGCTGGGGACAGGGCCCGGCCGAGCAGTACTTC. Full variable domain (rest looked up from reference TRBV7-9 and TRBJ2-7): DTGVSQNPRHKITKRGQNVTFRCDPISEHNRLYWYRQTLGQGPEFLTYFQNEAQLEKSRLLSDRFSAERPKGSFSTLEIQRTEQGDSAMYLCASSWGQGPAEQYFGPGTRLTVT.

This clonotype has a handful of counts. The chain links TRBV18 to TRBJ2-3; unclear D gene. The germline V and J ends were trimmed by 2 bases and 0 bases, with 6 bases remaining between them. The CDR3 totals 14 residues. Germline-derived CDR1 and CDR2 are KGHSH and LQKENI. The chain's CDR3 is CASSPFGSTDTQYF. In DNA, the CDR3 is TGTGCCAGCTCACCATTCGGGAGCACAGATACGCAGTATTTT.

The chain is built from TRBV29-1 and TRBJ2-1, with 11 bases aligning to TRBD2. CDR3 length: 14 amino acids. The germline V gene has CDR1 SQVTM and CDR2 ANQGSEA. Unmatched junction bases numbered 8, after V lost 6 bases and J lost 7 bases. In nucleotides, the CDR3 is TGCAGCGTAGGACTAGCGGGTTTCGATAATGAGCAGTTCTTC. It yields the protein CSVGLAGFDNEQFF.

This clonotype came up once. The chain combines TRBV6-5 with TRBJ1-1, with 7 positions matching TRBD1. CDR1 MNHEY and CDR2 SVGAGI come from the germline V gene. Trimming cost V 6 bases and J 7 bases; bases outside gene matches: 5. This CDR3 comprises 12 residues. In nucleotides, the CDR3 is TGTGCCAGCAGCCGCACAGGGGATGAAGCTTTCTTT. Translated, it gives CASSRTGDEAFF.

A single count supports this clonotype. This sequence joins TRBV27 and TRBJ1-4; D remains ambiguous. Germline lookup yields CDR1 MNHEY and CDR2 SMNVEV (reference sequence). V was clipped by 8 bases and J by 10 bases, with 17 bases between them. This CDR3 comprises 13 residues. CDR3 in amino acids: CASGEASIVKLFF. DNA of the CDR3: TGTGCCAGCGGCGAGGCGTCGATCGTAAAACTGTTTTTT.